This T cell receptor beta chain appears in the sequencing data of a study of long-term antiretroviral therapy in people with HIV (dated by TCRdb to between 2021 and 2024). General notes on the study: The earliest samples were collected roughly a decade before the 2015 WHO recommendation for immediate ART, at a time when ART was usually postponed until CD4 counts fell. Whether ART initiation and durable HIV suppression were associated with changes in peripheral blood TRB repertoire composition and diversity was tested in a retrospective serial study. A total of 150 to 200 cryopreserved PBMC samples came from 30 adults with confirmed HIV infection and were collected serially over a mean of roughly six years (range 1-12). Of the approximately 28 participants with HIV, 10 to 11 were female. No cross-contamination during QIAcube processing was shown when test extractions of a monoclonal T-cell line were performed alongside 33 polyclonal samples. The research as a whole found: Starting ART was linked to a significant rise in TRB diversity, yet even after long-term ART the diversity remained significantly lower than in transplant donor controls. Samples dated from the mid-2000s to the late 2010s, and the ART regimens used may be less effective than current ones. Unsorted PBMC were profiled instead of sorted CD4+ and CD8+ T cells because pre-ART samples had limited cell numbers. Because PBMC availability was limited, only the TCR beta chain was sequenced, with no alpha chain pairing. No data were available on ART adherence, viral resistance or therapy changes, limiting inferences about post-ART repertoire changes. Expanded TRB clones identified before ART initiation dominated the repertoire across all time points, though the dominance fluctuated and decreased in many PLHIV after ART. HIV repertoires had narrower CDR3 length ranges than controls, and the network structure suggested an antigen-experienced repertoire that shifted only slightly toward naive after ART.

The immunoSEQ hsTCRB v3.0 assay was used at survey level resolution to sequence the TRB variable region. The targeted TRB sequencing depth was 40,000-50,000 T-cell genomes per sample. Pooled TRB libraries were sequenced on an Illumina MiSeq with a v3 150-cycle kit. In the original analysis: Repertoire analysis was performed in R inside a reproducible Nextflow workflow that covered QC, data transformation and analysis. Custom analyses were implemented in LymphoSeq2, an R package for AIRR-Seq data exploration. A few samples yielding fewer than 5000 total TRB sequences were excluded, leaving more than 150 analyzed HIV repertoires. Among the approximately 190 retained HIV repertoires, roughly 60 were collected before ART initiation and over 120 were collected after ART initiation. Repertoires were downsampled to 5000 TRB nucleotide sequences, and summary statistics were averaged over 100 downsampling iterations. TRB sequences were retained for analysis only if CDR3 regions of at least seven amino acids were present. A Shannon entropy-derived clonality score and the Gini coefficient were used to measure diversity. In repertoire networks, the top 5000 CDR3 amino acid sequences were linked whenever an edit distance of one separated two sequences. GLIPH2 predicted antigen specificity groups and MHC restriction for TRB CDR3 amino acid sequences. Known CMV, EBV, HIV or tissue antigen associations were flagged by matching CDR3 amino acid sequences against VDJdb and McPAS-TCR. Pre-ART, post-ART and control groups were compared with Wilcoxon signed-rank tests and Holm-Bonferroni correction. Held by TCRdb, this immuneACCESS table contains in-frame sequences only and omits some clones. Under half of the omission traces to an unresolved V gene where checked; the cause of the rest is unknown. The V and J calls and the clone size are those of that table, but D and trimming were determined from the DNA. A total of tens of thousands of clones appear in this sample, less than 85% of them only once. Jointly, the top ten make up 8.1% of the sample.

In regard to this clone: The antigen this receptor binds is unknown. Base-call qualities are not available, and no considerably larger clone is one nucleotide away.

CDR1 and CDR2 were assigned from the germline V gene as SGHTA and FQGNSA. V is trimmed back by 4 bases and J by 0 bases, and the junction contains 3 bases that no gene match accounts for. Taken from cysteine to phenylalanine, the CDR3 has 15 residues. Of the read, only the CDR3 DNA is kept; its 45 bases are in frame from base 1. Participants were included only if at least one PBMC sample before ART initiation and at least two post-ART samples were available. Every participant with HIV received treatment in the United States of America. Before DNA extraction, cryopreserved samples of about 1-10 million PBMC were thawed and washed. At the time of the earliest PBMC sample, participants with HIV were aged between roughly 23 and 60 years. PBMC samples from each participant spanned 1-4 timepoints before ART initiation and 2-8 timepoints after ART initiation, with a median of 7 samples. Serial HIV viral load, CD4+ T-cell count, ART history and demographic data were obtained for every participant. A Qiagen kit on a QIAcube was used to extract genomic DNA from unsorted PBMC, with samples processed in batches of 12.

The clonotype comes from a man aged 50-60 years with HIV. The chain employs TRBV7-2 and TRBJ1-2; TRBD1 matches 9 bases in the middle. This specimen was unsorted PBMCs, taken at the start of antiretroviral therapy. The DNA reads TGTGCCAGCAGCTCAAGGGACAGGGCTAACTATGGCTACACCTTC. It encodes CASSSRDRANYGYTF.